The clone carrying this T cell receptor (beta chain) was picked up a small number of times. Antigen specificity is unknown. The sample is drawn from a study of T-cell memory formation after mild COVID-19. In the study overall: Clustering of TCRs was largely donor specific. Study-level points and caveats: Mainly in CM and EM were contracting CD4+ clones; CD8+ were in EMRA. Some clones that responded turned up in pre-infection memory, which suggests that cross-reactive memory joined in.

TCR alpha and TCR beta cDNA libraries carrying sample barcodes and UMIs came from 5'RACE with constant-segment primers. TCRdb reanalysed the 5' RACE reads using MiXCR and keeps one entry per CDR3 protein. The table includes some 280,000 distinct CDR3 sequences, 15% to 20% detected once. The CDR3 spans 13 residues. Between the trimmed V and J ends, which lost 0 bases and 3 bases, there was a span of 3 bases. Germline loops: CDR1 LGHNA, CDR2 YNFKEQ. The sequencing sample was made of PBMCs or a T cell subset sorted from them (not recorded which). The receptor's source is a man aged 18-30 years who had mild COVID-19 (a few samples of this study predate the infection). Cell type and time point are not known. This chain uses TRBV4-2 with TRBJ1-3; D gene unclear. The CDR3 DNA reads TGTGCCAGCAGCCAAGACCATGGAAACACCATATATTTT. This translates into CASSQDHGNTIYF.